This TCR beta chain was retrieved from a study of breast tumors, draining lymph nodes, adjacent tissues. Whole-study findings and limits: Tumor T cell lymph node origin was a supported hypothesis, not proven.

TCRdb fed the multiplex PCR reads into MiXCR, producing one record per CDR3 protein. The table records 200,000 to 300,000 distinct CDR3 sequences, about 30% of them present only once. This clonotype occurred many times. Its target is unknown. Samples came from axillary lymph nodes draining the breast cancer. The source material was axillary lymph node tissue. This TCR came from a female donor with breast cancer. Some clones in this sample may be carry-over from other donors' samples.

The CDR3 DNA is TGTGCCAGCAGCCAGGAATACCGAGCGGGATATGGCACCGGGGAGCTGTTTTTT. Its protein product is CASSQEYRAGYGTGELFF. The chain uses TRBV14 and TRBJ2-2; 7 bases fit TRBD2. With V trimmed by 3 bases and J by 4 bases, 14 bases remained unmatched. This CDR3 is built from 18 residues. Germline V gene sequence: CDR1 SGHDN, CDR2 FVKESK.